Below, one T cell receptor beta chain is given with its context. The record originates from a study of blood T cell repertoires in COVID-19. Looking at the study overall: Material from acute and convalescent COVID-19 was sourced from the United States, Italy and Spain. From T cells, B-cell-depleted T cells, or PBMCs came the material, which was cDNA or gDNA.

Trimming took 4 bases from V and 1 from J, leaving 7 bases between them. From germline, CDR1 is SNHLY and CDR2 FYNNEI. The CDR3 is made up of 13 amino acids. As originally analysed: It was from reference gene primer amplification that nucleated cell counts were estimated. Profiled with immunoSEQ multiplex PCR; TCRdb holds only in-frame clones, not every one. V, J and clone size were drawn from that table, and D and trimming were deduced from the DNA. Of tens of thousands of clones detected, roughly 82% appear once; the ten largest clones hold roughly 2.6%. The material sequenced was peripheral blood. The chain recombines TRBV2 with TRBJ1-1, with D uncertain. The receptor was isolated from a woman aged 60-70 years with acute or convalescent COVID-19. The CDR3 region has the DNA TGTGCCAGCAGTGCCGGTTCGAACACTGAAGCTTTCTTT. Residues: CASSAGSNTEAFF.